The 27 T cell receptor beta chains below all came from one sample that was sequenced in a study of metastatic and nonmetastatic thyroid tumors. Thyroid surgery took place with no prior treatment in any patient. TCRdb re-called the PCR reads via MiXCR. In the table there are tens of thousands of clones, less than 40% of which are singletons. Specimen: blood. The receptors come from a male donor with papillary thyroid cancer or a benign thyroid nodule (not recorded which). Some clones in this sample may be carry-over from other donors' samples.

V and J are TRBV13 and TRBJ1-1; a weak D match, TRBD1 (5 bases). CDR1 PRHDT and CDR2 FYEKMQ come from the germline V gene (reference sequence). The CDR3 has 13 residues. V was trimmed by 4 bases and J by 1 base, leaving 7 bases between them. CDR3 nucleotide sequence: TGTGCCAGCAGCTCGGACAAGAACACTGAAGCTTTCTTT. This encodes CASSSDKNTEAFF.

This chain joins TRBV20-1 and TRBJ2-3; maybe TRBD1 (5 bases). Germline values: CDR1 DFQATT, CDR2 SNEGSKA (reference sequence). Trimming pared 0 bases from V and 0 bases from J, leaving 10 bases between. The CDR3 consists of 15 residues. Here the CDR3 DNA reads TGCAGTGCTAGAGAAGGGGCAGTTAGCACAGATACGCAGTATTTT. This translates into CSAREGAVSTDTQYF.

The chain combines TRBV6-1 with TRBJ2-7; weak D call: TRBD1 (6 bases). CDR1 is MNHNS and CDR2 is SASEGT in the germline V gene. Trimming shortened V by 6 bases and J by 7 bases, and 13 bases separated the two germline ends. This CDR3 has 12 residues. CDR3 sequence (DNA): TGTGCCAGCAGGAACAGGGACGGAGAGCAGTACTTC. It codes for CASRNRDGEQYF.

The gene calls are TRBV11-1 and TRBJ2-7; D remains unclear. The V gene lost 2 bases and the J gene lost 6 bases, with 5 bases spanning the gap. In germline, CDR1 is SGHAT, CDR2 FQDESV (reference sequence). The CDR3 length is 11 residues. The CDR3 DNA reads TGTGCCAGCAGCTTATCCGGCGAGCAGTACTTC. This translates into CASSLSGEQYF.

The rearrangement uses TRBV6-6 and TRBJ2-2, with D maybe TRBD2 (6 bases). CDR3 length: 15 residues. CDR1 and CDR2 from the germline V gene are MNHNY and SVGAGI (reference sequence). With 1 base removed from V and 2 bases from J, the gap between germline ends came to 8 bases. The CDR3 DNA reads TGTGCCAGCAGTTACTTTGCGGGAAACACCGGGGAGCTGTTTTTT. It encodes CASSYFAGNTGELFF.

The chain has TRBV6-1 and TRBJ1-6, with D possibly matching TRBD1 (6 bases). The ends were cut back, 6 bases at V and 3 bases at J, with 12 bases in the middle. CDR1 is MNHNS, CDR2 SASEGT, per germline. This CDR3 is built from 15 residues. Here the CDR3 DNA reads TGTGCCAGCAGCTTATTCAGGGGCTATAATTCACCCCTCCACTTT. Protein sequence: CASSLFRGYNSPLHF.

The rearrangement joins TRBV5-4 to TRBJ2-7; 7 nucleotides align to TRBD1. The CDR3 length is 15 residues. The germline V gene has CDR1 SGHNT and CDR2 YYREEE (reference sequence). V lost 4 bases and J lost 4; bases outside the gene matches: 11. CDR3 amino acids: CASSLEIGQDYEQYF. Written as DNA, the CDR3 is TGTGCCAGCAGCCTGGAAATAGGACAGGATTACGAGCAGTACTTC.

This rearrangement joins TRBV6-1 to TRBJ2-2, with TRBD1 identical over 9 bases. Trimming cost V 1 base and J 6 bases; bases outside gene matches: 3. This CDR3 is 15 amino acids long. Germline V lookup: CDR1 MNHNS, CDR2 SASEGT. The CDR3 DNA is TGTGCCAGCAGTGAAGGGACAGGGGATTCCGGGGAGCTGTTTTTT. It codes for CASSEGTGDSGELFF.

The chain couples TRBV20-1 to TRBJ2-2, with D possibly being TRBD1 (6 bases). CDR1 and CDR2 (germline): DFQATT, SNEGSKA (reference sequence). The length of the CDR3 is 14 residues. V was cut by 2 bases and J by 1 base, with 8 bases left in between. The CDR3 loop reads CSARKGGNTGELFF. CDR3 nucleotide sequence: TGCAGTGCTAGAAAAGGGGGGAACACCGGGGAGCTGTTTTTT.

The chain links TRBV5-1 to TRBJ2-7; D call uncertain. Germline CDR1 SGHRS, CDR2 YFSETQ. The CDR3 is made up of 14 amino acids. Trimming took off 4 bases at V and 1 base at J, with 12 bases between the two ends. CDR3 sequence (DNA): TGCGCCAGCAGCCCTTCCACTGGGTCCTACGAGCAGTACTTC. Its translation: CASSPSTGSYEQYF. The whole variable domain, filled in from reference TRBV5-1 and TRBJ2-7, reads KAGVTQTPRYLIKTRGQQVTLSCSPISGHRSVSWYQQTPGQGLQFLFEYFSETQRNKGNFPGRFSGRQFSNSRSEMNVSTLELGDSALYLCASSPSTGSYEQYFGPGTRLTVT.

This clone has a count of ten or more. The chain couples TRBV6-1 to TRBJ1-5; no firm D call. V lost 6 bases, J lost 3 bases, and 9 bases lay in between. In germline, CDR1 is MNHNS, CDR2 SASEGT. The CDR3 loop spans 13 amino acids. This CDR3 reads CASRRQANQPQHF. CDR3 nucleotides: TGTGCCAGCAGGAGGCAGGCCAATCAGCCCCAGCATTTT.

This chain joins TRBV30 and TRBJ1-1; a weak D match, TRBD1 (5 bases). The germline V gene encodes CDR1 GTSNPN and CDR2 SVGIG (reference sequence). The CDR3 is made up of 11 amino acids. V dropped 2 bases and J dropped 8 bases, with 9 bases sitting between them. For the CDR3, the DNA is TGTGCCTGGAGTTTCGGGACGGAAGCTTTCTTT. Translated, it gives CAWSFGTEAFF.

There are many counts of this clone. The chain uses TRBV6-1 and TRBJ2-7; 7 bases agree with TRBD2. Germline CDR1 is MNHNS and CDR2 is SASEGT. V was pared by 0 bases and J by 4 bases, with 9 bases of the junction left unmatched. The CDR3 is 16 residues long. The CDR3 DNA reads TGTGCCAGCAGTGAAGCCGCCGGCGGGGGTCAATACGAGCAGTACTTC. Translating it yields CASSEAAGGGQYEQYF.

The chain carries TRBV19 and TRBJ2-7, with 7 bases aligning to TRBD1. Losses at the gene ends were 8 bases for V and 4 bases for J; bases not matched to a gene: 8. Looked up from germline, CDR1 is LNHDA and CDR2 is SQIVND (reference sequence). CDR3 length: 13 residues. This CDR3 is CASREQGVYEQYF. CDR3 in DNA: TGTGCCAGTCGTGAGCAGGGGGTATACGAGCAGTACTTC.

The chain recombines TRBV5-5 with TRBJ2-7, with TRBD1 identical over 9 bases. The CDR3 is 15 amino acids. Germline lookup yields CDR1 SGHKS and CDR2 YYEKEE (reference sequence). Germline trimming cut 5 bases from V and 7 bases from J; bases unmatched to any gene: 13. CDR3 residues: CASSSGQGVSGEQYF. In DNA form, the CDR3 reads TGTGCCAGCAGTTCGGGACAGGGTGTTTCAGGGGAGCAGTACTTC.

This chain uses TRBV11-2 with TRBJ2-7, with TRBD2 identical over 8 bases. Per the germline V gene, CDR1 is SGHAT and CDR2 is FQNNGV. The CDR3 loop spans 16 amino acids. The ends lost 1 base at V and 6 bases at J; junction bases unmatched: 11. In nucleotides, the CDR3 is TGTGCCAGCAGCTTAGGGAATCCAGCGGGAGAGGGCGAGCAGTACTTC. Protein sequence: CASSLGNPAGEGEQYF.

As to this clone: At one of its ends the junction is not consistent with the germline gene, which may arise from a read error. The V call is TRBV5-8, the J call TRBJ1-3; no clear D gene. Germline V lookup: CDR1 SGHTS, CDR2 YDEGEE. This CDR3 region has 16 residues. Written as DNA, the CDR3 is TGTGCCAGCAGCTTGGCGGGAGGCGGTTCTGTAAACACCATATATTTT. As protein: CASSLAGGGSVNTIYF.

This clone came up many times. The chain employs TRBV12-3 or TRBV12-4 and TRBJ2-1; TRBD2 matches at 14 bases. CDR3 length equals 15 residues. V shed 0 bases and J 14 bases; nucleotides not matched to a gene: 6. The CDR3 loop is CASSLAGLAGVEEFF. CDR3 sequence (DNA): TGTGCCAGCAGTTTAGCGGGACTAGCGGGAGTTGAAGAGTTCTTC.

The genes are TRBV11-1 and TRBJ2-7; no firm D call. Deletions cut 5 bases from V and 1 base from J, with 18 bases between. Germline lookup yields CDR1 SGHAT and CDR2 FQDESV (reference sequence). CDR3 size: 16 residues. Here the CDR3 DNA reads TGTGCCAGCAGCCCCTCCTTGCTCCTAATTTCCTACGAGCAGTACTTC. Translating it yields CASSPSLLLISYEQYF.

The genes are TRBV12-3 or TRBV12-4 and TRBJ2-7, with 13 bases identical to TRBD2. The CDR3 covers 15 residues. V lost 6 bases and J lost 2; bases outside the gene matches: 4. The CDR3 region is CASSILAGGTYEQYF. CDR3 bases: TGTGCCAGCAGCATACTAGCGGGAGGGACCTACGAGCAGTACTTC.

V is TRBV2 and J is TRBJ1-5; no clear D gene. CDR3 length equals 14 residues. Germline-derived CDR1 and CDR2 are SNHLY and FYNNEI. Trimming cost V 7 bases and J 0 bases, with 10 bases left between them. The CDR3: CASTGMGSNQPQHF. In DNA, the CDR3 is TGTGCCAGCACTGGAATGGGTAGCAATCAGCCCCAGCATTTT.

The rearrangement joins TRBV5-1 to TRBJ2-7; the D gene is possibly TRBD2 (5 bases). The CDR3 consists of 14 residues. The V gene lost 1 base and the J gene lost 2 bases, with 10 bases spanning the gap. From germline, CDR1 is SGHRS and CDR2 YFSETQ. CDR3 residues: CASSLSSYTYEQYF. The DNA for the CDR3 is TGCGCCAGCAGCTTGTCTAGCTATACCTACGAGCAGTACTTC.

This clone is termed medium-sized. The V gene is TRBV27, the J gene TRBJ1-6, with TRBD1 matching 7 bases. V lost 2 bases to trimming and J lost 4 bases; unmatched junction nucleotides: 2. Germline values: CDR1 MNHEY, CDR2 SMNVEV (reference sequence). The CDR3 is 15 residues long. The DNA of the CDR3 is TGTGCCAGCAGTTTAAAACAGGGGTATAATTCACCCCTCCACTTT. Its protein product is CASSLKQGYNSPLHF.

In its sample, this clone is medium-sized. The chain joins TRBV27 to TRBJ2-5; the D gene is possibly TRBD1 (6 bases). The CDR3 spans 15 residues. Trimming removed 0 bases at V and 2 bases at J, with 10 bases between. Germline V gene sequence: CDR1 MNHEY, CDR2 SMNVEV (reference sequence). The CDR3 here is CASSLSTGKQETQYF. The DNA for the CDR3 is TGTGCCAGCAGTTTATCGACAGGTAAGCAAGAGACCCAGTACTTC.

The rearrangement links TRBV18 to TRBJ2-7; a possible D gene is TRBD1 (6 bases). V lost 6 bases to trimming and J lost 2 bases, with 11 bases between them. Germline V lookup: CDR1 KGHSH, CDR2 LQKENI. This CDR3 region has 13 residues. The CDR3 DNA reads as TGTGCCAGCTCCCGGACAGCTACCTACGAGCAGTACTTC. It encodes CASSRTATYEQYF.

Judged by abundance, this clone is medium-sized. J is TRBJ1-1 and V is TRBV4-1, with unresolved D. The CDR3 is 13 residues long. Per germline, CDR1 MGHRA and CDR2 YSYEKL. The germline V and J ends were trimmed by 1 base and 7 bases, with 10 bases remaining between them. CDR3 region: CASSQVAENEAFF. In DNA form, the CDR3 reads TGCGCCAGCAGCCAAGTCGCGGAGAATGAAGCTTTCTTT.

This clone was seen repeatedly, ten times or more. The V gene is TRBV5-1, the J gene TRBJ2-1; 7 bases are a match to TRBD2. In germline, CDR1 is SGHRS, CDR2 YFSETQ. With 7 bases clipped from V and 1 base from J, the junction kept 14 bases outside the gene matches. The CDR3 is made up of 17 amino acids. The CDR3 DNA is TGCGCCAGCGGGGCGGGAGTAATCCCCGGGTCCTACAATGAGCAGTTCTTC. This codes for CASGAGVIPGSYNEQFF. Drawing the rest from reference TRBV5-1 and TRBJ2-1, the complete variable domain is KAGVTQTPRYLIKTRGQQVTLSCSPISGHRSVSWYQQTPGQGLQFLFEYFSETQRNKGNFPGRFSGRQFSNSRSEMNVSTLELGDSALYLCASGAGVIPGSYNEQFFGPGTRLTVL.